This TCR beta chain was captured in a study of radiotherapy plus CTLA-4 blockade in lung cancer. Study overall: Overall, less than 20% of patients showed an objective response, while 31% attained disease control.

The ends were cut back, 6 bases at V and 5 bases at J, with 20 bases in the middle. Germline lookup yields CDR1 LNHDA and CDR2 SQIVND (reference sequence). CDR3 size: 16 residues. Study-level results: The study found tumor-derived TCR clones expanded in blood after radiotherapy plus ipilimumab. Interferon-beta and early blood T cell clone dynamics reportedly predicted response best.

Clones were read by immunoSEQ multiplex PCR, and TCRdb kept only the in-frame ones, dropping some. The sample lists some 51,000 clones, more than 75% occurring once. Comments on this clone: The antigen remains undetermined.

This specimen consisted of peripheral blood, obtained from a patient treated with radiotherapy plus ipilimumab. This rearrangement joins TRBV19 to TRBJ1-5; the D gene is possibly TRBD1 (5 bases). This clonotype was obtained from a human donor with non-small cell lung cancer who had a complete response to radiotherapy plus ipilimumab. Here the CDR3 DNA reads TGTGCCAGTAGCTCCAAGGGGCCACTGATTGATCAGCCCCAGCATTTT. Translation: CASSSKGPLIDQPQHF.